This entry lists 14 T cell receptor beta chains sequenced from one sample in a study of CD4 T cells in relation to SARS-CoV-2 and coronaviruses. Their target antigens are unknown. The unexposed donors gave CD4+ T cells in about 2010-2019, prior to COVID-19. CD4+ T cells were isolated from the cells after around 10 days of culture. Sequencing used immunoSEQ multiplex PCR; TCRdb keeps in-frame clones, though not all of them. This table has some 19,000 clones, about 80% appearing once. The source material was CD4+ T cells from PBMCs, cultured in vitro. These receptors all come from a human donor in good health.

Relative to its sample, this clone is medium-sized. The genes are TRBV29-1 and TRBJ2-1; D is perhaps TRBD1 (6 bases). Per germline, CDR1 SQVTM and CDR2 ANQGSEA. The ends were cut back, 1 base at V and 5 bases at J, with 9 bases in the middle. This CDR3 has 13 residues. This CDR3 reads CSVEGAGDNEQFF. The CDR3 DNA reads TGCAGCGTTGAAGGGGCAGGGGACAATGAGCAGTTCTTC.

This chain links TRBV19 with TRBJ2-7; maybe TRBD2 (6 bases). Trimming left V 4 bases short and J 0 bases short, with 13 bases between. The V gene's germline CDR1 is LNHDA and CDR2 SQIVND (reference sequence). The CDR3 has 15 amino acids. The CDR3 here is CASSRGLPSSYEQYF. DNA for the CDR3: TGTGCCAGTAGTAGGGGACTCCCGAGCTCCTACGAGCAGTACTTC. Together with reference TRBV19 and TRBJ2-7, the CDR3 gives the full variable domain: DGGITQSPKYLFRKEGQNVTLSCEQNLNHDAMYWYRQDPGQGLRLIYYSQIVNDFQKGDIAEGYSVSREKKESFPLTVTSAQKNPTAFYLCASSRGLPSSYEQYFGPGTRLTVT.

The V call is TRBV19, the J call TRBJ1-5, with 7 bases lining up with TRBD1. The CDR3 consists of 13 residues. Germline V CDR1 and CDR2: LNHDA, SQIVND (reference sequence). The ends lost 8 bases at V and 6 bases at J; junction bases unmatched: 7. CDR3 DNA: TGTGCCAGTCGACAGGGTTACGGTCAGCCCCAGCATTTT. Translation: CASRQGYGQPQHF.

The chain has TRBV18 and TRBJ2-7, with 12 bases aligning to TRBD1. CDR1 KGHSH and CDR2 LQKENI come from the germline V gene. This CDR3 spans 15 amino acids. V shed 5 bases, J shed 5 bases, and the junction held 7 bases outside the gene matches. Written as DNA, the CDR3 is TGTGCCAGCTCATCTACCGGGACAGGGGGCCACGAGCAGTACTTC. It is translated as CASSSTGTGGHEQYF.

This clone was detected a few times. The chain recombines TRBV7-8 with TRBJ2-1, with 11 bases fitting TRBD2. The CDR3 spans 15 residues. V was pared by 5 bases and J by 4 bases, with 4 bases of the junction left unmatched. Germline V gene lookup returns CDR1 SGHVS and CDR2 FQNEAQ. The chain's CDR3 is CASSASSGGYNEQFF. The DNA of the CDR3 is TGTGCCAGCAGCGCTTCTAGCGGGGGGTACAATGAGCAGTTCTTC.

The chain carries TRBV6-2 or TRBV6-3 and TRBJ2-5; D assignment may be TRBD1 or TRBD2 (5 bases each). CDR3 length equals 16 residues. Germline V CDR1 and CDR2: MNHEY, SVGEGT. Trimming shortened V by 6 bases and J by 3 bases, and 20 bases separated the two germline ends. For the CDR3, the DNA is TGTGCCAGCAGCGAACGTGAGGGGTTTCGGGAAGAGACCCAGTACTTC. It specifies CASSEREGFREETQYF.

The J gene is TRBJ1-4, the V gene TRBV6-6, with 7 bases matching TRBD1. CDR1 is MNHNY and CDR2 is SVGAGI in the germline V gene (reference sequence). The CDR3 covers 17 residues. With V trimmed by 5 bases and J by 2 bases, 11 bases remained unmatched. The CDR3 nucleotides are TGTGCCAGCAGTCCCCGGAGGGGGCGCGTCACTAATGAAAAACTGTTTTTT. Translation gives CASSPRRGRVTNEKLFF.

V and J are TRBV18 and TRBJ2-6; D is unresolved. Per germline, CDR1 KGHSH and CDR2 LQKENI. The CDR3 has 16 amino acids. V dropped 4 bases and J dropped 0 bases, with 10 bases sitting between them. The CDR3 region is CASSLGRFSGANVLTF. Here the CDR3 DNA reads TGTGCCAGCTCACTGGGCCGTTTCTCTGGGGCCAACGTCCTGACTTTC. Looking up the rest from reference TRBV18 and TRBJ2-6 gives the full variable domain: NAGVMQNPRHLVRRRGQEARLRCSPMKGHSHVYWYRQLPEEGLKFMVYLQKENIIDESGMPKERFSAEFPKEGPSILRIQQVVRGDSAAYFCASSLGRFSGANVLTFGAGSRLTVL.

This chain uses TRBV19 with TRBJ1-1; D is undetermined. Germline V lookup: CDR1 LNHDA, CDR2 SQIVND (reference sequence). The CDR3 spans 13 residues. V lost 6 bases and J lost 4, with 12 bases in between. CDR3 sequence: CASRLRWGTEAFF. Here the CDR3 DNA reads TGTGCCAGTAGGTTACGGTGGGGCACTGAAGCTTTCTTT.

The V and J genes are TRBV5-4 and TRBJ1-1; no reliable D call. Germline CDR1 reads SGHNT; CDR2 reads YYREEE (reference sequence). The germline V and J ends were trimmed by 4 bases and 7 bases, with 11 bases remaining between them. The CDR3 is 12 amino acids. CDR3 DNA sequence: TGTGCCAGCAGCCCATTGTGGGGTGAAGCTTTCTTT. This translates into CASSPLWGEAFF.

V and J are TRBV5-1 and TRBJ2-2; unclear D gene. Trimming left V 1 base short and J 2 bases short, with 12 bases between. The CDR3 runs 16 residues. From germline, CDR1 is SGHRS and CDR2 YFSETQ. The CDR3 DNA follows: TGCGCCAGCAGCTTGCTAGGGAATTCAAACACCGGGGAGCTGTTTTTT. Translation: CASSLLGNSNTGELFF.

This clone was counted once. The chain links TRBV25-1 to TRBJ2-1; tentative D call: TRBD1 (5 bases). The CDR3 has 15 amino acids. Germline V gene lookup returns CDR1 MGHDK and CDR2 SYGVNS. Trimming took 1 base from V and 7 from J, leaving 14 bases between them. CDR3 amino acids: CASSEFGQGLNEQFF. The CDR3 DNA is TGTGCCAGCAGTGAATTTGGGCAGGGTTTGAATGAGCAGTTCTTC.

The CDR3 nucleotides read TGTGCCAGTAGTATACGGGGGTTAGAGACCCAGTACTTC. This sequence encodes CASSIRGLETQYF. The genes are TRBV19 and TRBJ2-5, with a possible D match to TRBD2 (6 bases). Germline V lookup: CDR1 LNHDA, CDR2 SQIVND (reference sequence). CDR3 size: 13 residues. Trimming removed 2 bases from V and 4 bases from J, with 8 bases in between.

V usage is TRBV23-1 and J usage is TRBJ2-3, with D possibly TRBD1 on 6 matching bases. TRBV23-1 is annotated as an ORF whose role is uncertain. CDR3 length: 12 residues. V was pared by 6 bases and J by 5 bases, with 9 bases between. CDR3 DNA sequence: TGCGCCAGCAGCTCCAGGGGAGATACGCAGTATTTT. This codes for CASSSRGDTQYF.